The 18 T cell receptor beta chains below come from one sample, sequenced in a study of blood T cell repertoires in COVID-19. Clones were sequenced by immunoSEQ multiplex PCR, and TCRdb holds only the in-frame ones, with some missing. The repertoire holds about 120,000 clones, roughly 84% seen once, with 3% to 5% in the top ten. The sample consisted of peripheral blood. These receptors all come from a man in his 60s with acute or convalescent COVID-19.

The chain recombines TRBV18 with TRBJ2-1; D may be TRBD2 (6 bases). V lost 3 bases to trimming and J lost 0 bases, with 12 bases between them. This CDR3 is built from 16 residues. From germline, CDR1 is KGHSH and CDR2 LQKENI. The CDR3 loop is CASSPPGASSYNEQFF. The CDR3 coding sequence is TGTGCCAGCTCACCGCCGGGAGCTAGCTCCTACAATGAGCAGTTCTTC. The whole variable domain, remainder taken from reference TRBV18 and TRBJ2-1, is NAGVMQNPRHLVRRRGQEARLRCSPMKGHSHVYWYRQLPEEGLKFMVYLQKENIIDESGMPKERFSAEFPKEGPSILRIQQVVRGDSAAYFCASSPPGASSYNEQFFGPGTRLTVL.

The chain combines TRBV18 with TRBJ2-7; a weak D match, TRBD1 (5 bases). Trimming stripped 3 bases from V and 3 bases from J, with 15 bases between. This CDR3 region has 15 residues. The germline CDR1 and CDR2 sequences are KGHSH and LQKENI. This CDR3 is CASSPDFPRGYEQYF. As DNA, the CDR3 is TGTGCCAGCTCACCGGATTTCCCAAGGGGCTACGAGCAGTACTTC.

This sequence joins TRBV5-1 and TRBJ1-1; TRBD1 aligns across 7 bases. The V gene end was trimmed by 0 bases and the J gene end by 1 base; junction bases not matched to a gene: 9. Germline loops: CDR1 SGHRS, CDR2 YFSETQ. The CDR3 runs 17 residues. CDR3: CASSLVGQTGTNTEAFF. The DNA for the CDR3 is TGCGCCAGCAGCTTGGTGGGACAGACAGGGACGAACACTGAAGCTTTCTTT.

The chain carries TRBV5-1 and TRBJ2-2; a weak D match, TRBD1 (6 bases). V was trimmed by 0 bases and J by 4 bases, leaving 10 bases between them. The CDR3 contains 15 residues. Germline V CDR1 and CDR2: SGHRS, YFSETQ. The CDR3 is CASSLAGHPTGELFF. CDR3 nucleotide sequence: TGCGCCAGCAGCTTGGCGGGACACCCCACCGGGGAGCTGTTTTTT.

As regards this clone: Other DNA sequences of this sample code for an identical CDR3. Here the CDR3 reads CASSYSGQGYEQYF. Written as DNA, the CDR3 is TGTGCCAGCAGTTACTCCGGACAGGGATACGAGCAGTACTTC. The V gene is TRBV6-5, the J gene TRBJ2-7; 8 bases match TRBD1. Germline V gives CDR1 MNHEY, CDR2 SVGAGI. The CDR3 loop spans 14 amino acids. V was pared by 0 bases and J by 4 bases, with 2 bases of the junction left unmatched.

DNA for the CDR3: TGTGCCAGCAGCGGAGACAGGGACCTTCGAAACACCATATATTTT. As protein: CASSGDRDLRNTIYF. The rearrangement uses TRBV9 and TRBJ1-3, with TRBD1 matching over 7 bases. The CDR3 is 15 amino acids. Germline trimming cut 3 bases from V and 5 bases from J; bases unmatched to any gene: 8. CDR1 is SGDLS, CDR2 YYNGEE, per germline.

CDR3 sequence: CAISESLGGAGNQPQHF. In nucleotides, the CDR3 is TGTGCCATCAGTGAATCTTTAGGCGGGGCTGGCAATCAGCCCCAGCATTTT. The chain uses TRBV10-3 and TRBJ1-5, with a tentative D call TRBD1 (5 bases). The CDR3 consists of 17 residues. V was trimmed by 3 bases and J by 2 bases, leaving 17 bases between them. Per germline, CDR1 ENHRY and CDR2 SYGVKD.

This chain connects TRBV4-3 to TRBJ1-2, with 8 bases fitting TRBD1. The trim removed 0 bases at V and 2 bases at J, leaving 8 bases unmatched. There are 17 residues in the CDR3. The V gene's germline CDR1 is LGHNA and CDR2 YSLEER. The CDR3 spells CASSQDYRGNGNYGYTF. The CDR3 nucleotides read TGCGCCAGCAGCCAAGATTACAGGGGGAATGGAAACTATGGCTACACCTTC.

This chain connects TRBV19 to TRBJ2-7; TRBD1 matches at 8 bases. The germline gives CDR1 LNHDA, CDR2 SQIVND (reference sequence). V gave up 5 bases and J gave up 5 bases; unmatched junction bases: 11. This CDR3 region has 15 residues. CDR3 amino acids: CASSSKRTGRHEQYF. The CDR3 nucleotides read TGTGCCAGTAGTTCGAAGAGGACAGGGAGGCACGAGCAGTACTTC.

This chain links TRBV11-3 with TRBJ2-3; 13 bases fit TRBD2. In germline, CDR1 is SGHNT, CDR2 YENEEA. V was pared by 1 base and J by 4 bases, with 5 bases of the junction left unmatched. This CDR3 is 17 amino acids long. Here the CDR3 reads CASSLGTSGSGADTQYF. The CDR3 region has the DNA TGTGCCAGCAGCTTAGGGACTAGCGGGAGTGGTGCAGATACGCAGTATTTT. The variable domain in full, with the rest retrieved from reference TRBV11-3 and TRBJ2-3, is EAGVVQSPRYKIIEKKQPVAFWCNPISGHNTLYWYLQNLGQGPELLIRYENEEAVDDSQLPKDRFSAERLKGVDSTLKIQPAELGDSAVYLCASSLGTSGSGADTQYFGPGTRLTVL.

V usage is TRBV4-2 and J usage is TRBJ1-4, with D hard to call. This CDR3 is 15 amino acids long. Germline V gene lookup returns CDR1 LGHNA and CDR2 YNFKEQ. The V end lost 0 bases, the J end lost 1 base, and 6 bases lay between the germline ends. CDR3 nucleotides: TGTGCCAGCAGCCAAGATGAGGGAACTAATGAAAAACTGTTTTTT. Protein product: CASSQDEGTNEKLFF.

This chain joins TRBV27 and TRBJ2-5, with D uncertain. The length of the CDR3 is 12 residues. The germline V gene encodes CDR1 MNHEY and CDR2 SMNVEV (reference sequence). Trimming took 5 bases from V and 4 from J, leaving 8 bases between them. The CDR3 nucleotides read TGTGCCAGCAGTATCCGAGGAGAGACCCAGTACTTC. As protein: CASSIRGETQYF.

This clone has at least ten counts. The chain uses TRBV27 and TRBJ2-7; 12 bases map to TRBD2. The germline gives CDR1 MNHEY, CDR2 SMNVEV (reference sequence). CDR3 length: 16 amino acids. V lost 5 bases to trimming and J lost 3 bases; unmatched junction nucleotides: 8. This CDR3 reads CASSVLLAGGFYEQYF. The CDR3 coding sequence is TGTGCCAGCAGTGTCCTTCTAGCGGGAGGGTTCTACGAGCAGTACTTC.

This clone was seen only once. V gene TRBV6-5 combines with J gene TRBJ2-7; D gene unclear. CDR1 MNHEY and CDR2 SVGAGI come from the germline V gene. This CDR3 is 10 amino acids long. V dropped 7 bases and J dropped 5 bases, with 6 bases sitting between them. The CDR3 loop is CASMYNEQYF. The CDR3 DNA reads as TGTGCCAGCATGTATAACGAGCAGTACTTC.

The chain links TRBV19 to TRBJ2-2; 15 bases are a match to TRBD2. Germline lookup yields CDR1 LNHDA and CDR2 SQIVND (reference sequence). The V gene end was trimmed by 3 bases and the J gene end by 6 bases; junction bases not matched to a gene: 14. The CDR3 has 20 amino acids. The CDR3: CASSIRTSGRAGSFAGELFF. The DNA of the CDR3 is TGTGCCAGTAGTATTAGGACTAGCGGGAGGGCCGGGTCATTCGCCGGGGAGCTGTTTTTT.

A single count supports this clone. The chain uses TRBV7-2 and TRBJ2-7, with 9 bases aligning to TRBD1. This CDR3 comprises 15 residues. Trimming at V came to 5 bases and at J to 6 bases, leaving 11 bases not matched to a gene. CDR1 SGHTA and CDR2 FQGNSA come from the germline V gene. In DNA, the CDR3 is TGTGCCAGCAGCCCCAACCGGGACAGGGTTGGCGAGCAGTACTTC. Amino acids: CASSPNRDRVGEQYF.

This sequence joins TRBV6-5 and TRBJ2-1; 8 nucleotides line up with TRBD1. The V gene end was trimmed by 9 bases and the J gene end by 10 bases; junction bases not matched to a gene: 8. Germline V gene lookup returns CDR1 MNHEY and CDR2 SVGAGI. This CDR3 is built from 12 residues. CDR3 protein: CASGTGRPEQFF. The CDR3 DNA follows: TGTGCCAGTGGGACAGGCAGACCGGAGCAGTTCTTC.

The gene calls are TRBV5-5 and TRBJ1-2; no clear D gene. The CDR3 length is 12 residues. The germline CDR1 and CDR2 sequences are SGHKS and YYEKEE (reference sequence). Trimming cost V 0 bases and J 8 bases, with 8 bases left between them. The CDR3 bases are TGTGCCAGCAGCTTGGAGGTGGGCGGCTACACCTTC. This gives the protein CASSLEVGGYTF. Drawing the rest from reference TRBV5-5 and TRBJ1-2, the complete variable domain is DAGVTQSPTHLIKTRGQQVTLRCSPISGHKSVSWYQQVLGQGPQFIFQYYEKEERGRGNFPDRFSARQFPNYSSELNVNALLLGDSALYLCASSLEVGGYTFGSGTRLTVV.